The 31 T cell receptor beta chains below all came from one sample that was sequenced in a study of long-term antiretroviral therapy in people with HIV (dated 2022 in TCRdb). The immunoSEQ hsTCRB v3.0 assay was used at survey level resolution to sequence the TRB variable region. In its TCRdb copy, this immuneACCESS table keeps in-frame sequences only and misses some clones. Where compared with another copy, unresolved V genes explain less than half of these, and the others have no known cause. This sample lists about 40,000 clones; less than 90% were detected once. More than 4% of the sample lies in the top ten. The sample in question was unsorted PBMCs, obtained 1.2 years after starting antiretroviral therapy. These receptors came from a woman aged 50 to 65 with HIV.

In DNA form, the CDR3 reads TGTGCCAGCAGCTTAGCTGCAGCGAGCTCCTACGAGCAGTACTTC. Its translation is CASSLAAASSYEQYF. The chain has TRBV7-2 and TRBJ2-7; D not certain. The ends were cut back, 0 bases at V and 0 bases at J, with 9 bases in the middle. The CDR3 consists of 15 residues. Germline V gene sequence: CDR1 SGHTA, CDR2 FQGNSA. Combining the CDR3 with reference TRBV7-2 and TRBJ2-7 gives the whole variable domain GAGVSQSPSNKVTEKGKDVELRCDPISGHTALYWYRQSLGQGLEFLIYFQGNSAPDKSGLPSDRFSAERTGGSVSTLTIQRTQQEDSAVYLCASSLAAASSYEQYFGPGTRLTVT.

V gene TRBV7-2 combines with J gene TRBJ2-4; 12 bases align to TRBD1. The CDR3 extends over 16 amino acids. Germline CDR1 is SGHTA and CDR2 is FQGNSA. After removal of 5 bases from V and 2 bases from J, the junction contained 4 bases not matched to a gene. The CDR3 sequence is CASSRGTGGTKNIQYF. The CDR3 DNA follows: TGTGCCAGCAGCAGAGGGACAGGGGGCACCAAAAACATTCAGTACTTC.

For the CDR3, the DNA is TGTGCCAGCAGCGGGATTCAGGGGAACACCGGGGAGCTGTTTTTT. Translated: CASSGIQGNTGELFF. The V gene is TRBV7-3, the J gene TRBJ2-2, with a possible D match to TRBD1 (5 bases). The V end was cut by 5 bases, the J end by 1 base, with 11 bases between. Germline values: CDR1 SGHTA, CDR2 FQGTGA. The CDR3 is made up of 15 amino acids.

The chain uses TRBV7-9 and TRBJ2-7, with a tentative D call TRBD2 (5 bases). The germline V gene has CDR1 SEHNR and CDR2 FQNEAQ (reference sequence). The V end was cut by 7 bases, the J end by 4 bases, with 23 bases between. This CDR3 is 16 amino acids long. The CDR3 coding sequence is TGTGCCAGCATCCCCCTAACCGACTACCAACCGTACGAGCAGTACTTC. Amino acids: CASIPLTDYQPYEQYF.

This clone has just one count. The CDR3 is CASRAGGGNSPLHF. In DNA, the CDR3 is TGTGCCAGCAGGGCAGGGGGAGGTAATTCACCCCTCCACTTT. This sequence joins TRBV9 and TRBJ1-6; 7 bases line up with TRBD1. Per the germline V gene, CDR1 is SGDLS and CDR2 is YYNGEE. Trimming cost V 5 bases and J 6 bases; bases outside gene matches: 5. The CDR3 totals 14 residues.

V and J are TRBV7-9 and TRBJ2-7; possibly TRBD1 for D (6 bases). Trimming removed 5 bases from V and 2 bases from J, with 13 bases in between. The germline V gene encodes CDR1 SEHNR and CDR2 FQNEAQ (reference sequence). CDR3 size: 14 residues. CDR3 residues: CASSAPRDTYEQYF. Here the CDR3 DNA reads TGTGCCAGCAGCGCCCCCCGGGACACCTACGAGCAGTACTTC.

This rearrangement joins TRBV9 to TRBJ2-1; D is unresolved. The CDR3 is 11 amino acids. The V end lost 0 bases, the J end lost 10 bases, and 5 bases lay between the germline ends. The germline gives CDR1 SGDLS, CDR2 YYNGEE. The DNA of the CDR3 is TGTGCCAGCAGCGTAGACCGGGAGCAGTTCTTC. The encoded protein is CASSVDREQFF.

J is TRBJ1-1 and V is TRBV2; 8 bases are shared with TRBD1. There are 12 residues in the CDR3. Trimming removed 6 bases from V and 6 bases from J; junction bases left unmatched: 3. Germline V gene sequence: CDR1 SNHLY, CDR2 FYNNEI. The CDR3 is CASSGQGAEAFF. In DNA, the CDR3 is TGTGCCAGCAGCGGACAGGGTGCTGAAGCTTTCTTT.

In this sample, this clone turned up a few times. The CDR3 DNA follows: TGTGCCAGCACCTCCGGCAATAGGGAGTATGGCTACACCTTC. Translated: CASTSGNREYGYTF. The chain employs TRBV6-5 and TRBJ1-2; no clear D. Trimming removed 7 bases from V and 5 bases from J, with 17 bases in between. The germline CDR1 and CDR2 sequences are MNHEY and SVGAGI. This CDR3 has 14 amino acids.

CDR3 DNA sequence: TGTGCCATCAGCCTGGACAGAAATCAGCCCCAGCATTTT. Translation gives CAISLDRNQPQHF. The chain recombines TRBV10-3 with TRBJ1-5; D is possibly TRBD1 (6 bases). The CDR3 is made up of 13 amino acids. The V and J ends lost 6 bases and 4 bases respectively, with 10 bases between them. The V gene's germline CDR1 is ENHRY and CDR2 SYGVKD.

This sequence joins TRBV29-1 and TRBJ1-2; TRBD1 agrees at 9 bases. This CDR3 spans 13 amino acids. Per the germline V gene, CDR1 is SQVTM and CDR2 is ANQGSEA. V shed 4 bases and J 8 bases; nucleotides not matched to a gene: 8. CDR3 nucleotides: TGCAGCGTTGGGGGACAGGGAGGTTCCGGCTACACCTTC. Its translation: CSVGGQGGSGYTF.

The rearrangement uses TRBV2 and TRBJ2-7, with unresolved D. This CDR3 contains 12 residues. V was trimmed by 4 bases and J by 3 bases, leaving 7 bases between them. CDR1 SNHLY and CDR2 FYNNEI come from the germline V gene. CDR3 nucleotide sequence: TGTGCCAGCAGTGGGAAAGTCTACGAGCAGTACTTC. Translating it yields CASSGKVYEQYF.

CDR3 residues: CASSLGTDYSPLHF. In DNA, the CDR3 is TGTGCCAGCAGCTTGGGGACGGATTATTCACCCCTCCACTTT. The rearrangement joins TRBV5-5 to TRBJ1-6, with D uncertain. The CDR3 runs to 14 residues. The V and J ends lost 0 bases and 8 bases respectively, with 9 bases between them. Per the germline V gene, CDR1 is SGHKS and CDR2 is YYEKEE (reference sequence). Drawing the rest from reference TRBV5-5 and TRBJ1-6, the complete variable domain is DAGVTQSPTHLIKTRGQQVTLRCSPISGHKSVSWYQQVLGQGPQFIFQYYEKEERGRGNFPDRFSARQFPNYSSELNVNALLLGDSALYLCASSLGTDYSPLHFGNGTRLTVT.

V gene TRBV5-4 combines with J gene TRBJ1-3; no clear D gene. Germline-derived CDR1 and CDR2 are SGHNT and YYREEE (reference sequence). Trimming removed 4 bases at V and 1 base at J, with 15 bases between. The CDR3 covers 16 residues. For the CDR3, the DNA is TGTGCCAGCAGCCCCGACGCGGGGAAGTCTGGAAACACCATATATTTT. It yields the protein CASSPDAGKSGNTIYF.

The chain uses TRBV7-6 and TRBJ2-3, with D possibly being TRBD2 (5 bases). With 3 bases removed from V and 1 base from J, the gap between germline ends came to 14 bases. Germline CDR1 is SGHVS and CDR2 is FNYEAQ. This CDR3 has 16 residues. The DNA of the CDR3 is TGTGCCAGCAGCTTGTCCGGGGATGTCGGCACAGATACGCAGTATTTT. This encodes CASSLSGDVGTDTQYF.

The chain employs TRBV29-1 and TRBJ2-5; 9 bases fit TRBD2. The CDR3 is made up of 15 amino acids. The trim removed 3 bases at V and 2 bases at J, leaving 7 bases unmatched. In germline, CDR1 is SQVTM, CDR2 ANQGSEA. In DNA, the CDR3 is TGCAGCGTTGAGTCGGCTAGCGGGGATCAAGAGACCCAGTACTTC. This encodes CSVESASGDQETQYF.

The chain links TRBV7-2 to TRBJ1-4; D may be TRBD1 (6 bases). Germline V lookup: CDR1 SGHTA, CDR2 FQGNSA. V gave up 2 bases and J gave up 3 bases, with 7 bases separating them. This CDR3 contains 14 residues. The DNA for the CDR3 is TGTGCCAGCAGCTTAAACAGGGCTAATGAAAAACTGTTTTTT. Protein: CASSLNRANEKLFF.

The chain employs TRBV19 and TRBJ2-2; D is possibly TRBD2 (6 bases). Trimming took 8 bases from V and 7 from J, leaving 11 bases between them. CDR1 is LNHDA and CDR2 is SQIVND in the germline V gene (reference sequence). The CDR3 has 12 amino acids. CDR3 bases: TGTGCCAGTGGGCAGGGAGGCGGGGAGCTGTTTTTT. It encodes CASGQGGGELFF.

V usage is TRBV23-1 and J usage is TRBJ1-5; no clear D. TRBV23-1 is known as an ORF, though its function is uncertain. The CDR3 length is 15 residues. V lost 2 bases, J lost 7 bases, and 15 bases lay in between. The CDR3 here is CASSQPSFGFQPQHF. The CDR3 DNA is TGCGCCAGCAGTCAACCATCCTTCGGGTTCCAGCCCCAGCATTTT.

The J gene is TRBJ2-7, the V gene TRBV5-4, with 9 positions matching TRBD1. Unmatched junction bases numbered 4, after V lost 4 bases and J lost 2 bases. The CDR3 runs 14 residues. Germline V gives CDR1 SGHNT, CDR2 YYREEE (reference sequence). The CDR3 protein is CASSRTGAPYEQYF. DNA for the CDR3: TGTGCCAGCAGCCGGACAGGGGCTCCCTACGAGCAGTACTTC.

The J gene is TRBJ1-1, the V gene TRBV7-9, with D perhaps matching TRBD1 (6 bases). Germline values: CDR1 SEHNR, CDR2 FQNEAQ (reference sequence). Deletions cut 2 bases from V and 1 base from J, with 8 bases between. This CDR3 has 14 amino acids. In DNA, the CDR3 is TGTGCCAGCAGCTTATCGGGGGCGAACACTGAAGCTTTCTTT. Its translation is CASSLSGANTEAFF. The full variable domain, its missing parts supplied by reference TRBV7-9 and TRBJ1-1, is DTGVSQNPRHKITKRGQNVTFRCDPISEHNRLYWYRQTLGQGPEFLTYFQNEAQLEKSRLLSDRFSAERPKGSFSTLEIQRTEQGDSAMYLCASSLSGANTEAFFGQGTRLTVV.

As DNA, the CDR3 is TGTGCCAGCAGCTTAGTAGGTGGGCCCGAGGGTGGCTACACCTTC. Residues: CASSLVGGPEGGYTF. This chain connects TRBV7-9 to TRBJ1-2; D is unresolved. Germline V gene sequence: CDR1 SEHNR, CDR2 FQNEAQ (reference sequence). Trimming took off 1 base at V and 7 bases at J, with 16 bases between the two ends. CDR3 size: 15 residues.

This chain links TRBV19 with TRBJ2-7; 7 nucleotides match TRBD1. Unmatched junction bases numbered 5, after V lost 2 bases and J lost 4 bases. The germline V gene has CDR1 LNHDA and CDR2 SQIVND (reference sequence). The CDR3 runs 14 residues. The CDR3 DNA reads TGTGCCAGTAGTATACCGGGACAGACTTACGAGCAGTACTTC. This codes for CASSIPGQTYEQYF.

A single count supports this clone. This sequence joins TRBV2 and TRBJ1-4, with D perhaps TRBD1 (6 bases). Per germline, CDR1 SNHLY and CDR2 FYNNEI. This CDR3 spans 14 amino acids. V lost 7 bases and J 3 bases, leaving 12 bases between the germline ends. The CDR3 DNA reads TGTGCCAGCACCGCAGGGGTCTCTAATGAAAAACTGTTTTTT. Translating it yields CASTAGVSNEKLFF.

The rearrangement links TRBV4-2 to TRBJ2-7; D is uncertain. Germline V gene lookup returns CDR1 LGHNA and CDR2 YNFKEQ. This CDR3 spans 14 amino acids. The V gene lost 0 bases and the J gene lost 3 bases, with 9 bases spanning the gap. CDR3 residues: CASSQDWASYEQYF. The CDR3 DNA follows: TGTGCCAGCAGCCAAGATTGGGCCAGCTACGAGCAGTACTTC.

This chain uses TRBV6-1 with TRBJ1-5, with D unclear. V gave up 10 bases and J gave up 1 base, with 14 bases separating them. This CDR3 spans 14 amino acids. Looked up from germline, CDR1 is MNHNS and CDR2 is SASEGT. CDR3 residues: CAITRGGSNQPQHF. CDR3 nucleotides: TGTGCCATCACCCGGGGTGGAAGCAATCAGCCCCAGCATTTT.

The CDR3 spells CASSFNDRGRTEAFF. The CDR3 region has the DNA TGTGCCAGCAGCTTTAATGACAGGGGACGAACTGAAGCTTTCTTT. The rearrangement joins TRBV5-4 to TRBJ1-1; 8 bases are shared with TRBD1. V was clipped by 2 bases and J by 5 bases; unmatched bases: 8. The CDR3 has 15 residues. Germline CDR1 is SGHNT and CDR2 is YYREEE (reference sequence). The full variable domain, its missing parts supplied by reference TRBV5-4 and TRBJ1-1, is ETGVTQSPTHLIKTRGQQVTLRCSSQSGHNTVSWYQQALGQGPQFIFQYYREEENGRGNFPPRFSGLQFPNYSSELNVNALELDDSALYLCASSFNDRGRTEAFFGQGTRLTVV.

The chain uses TRBV5-4 and TRBJ2-2, with 7 nucleotides matching TRBD1. In germline, CDR1 is SGHNT, CDR2 YYREEE (reference sequence). V shed 3 bases and J 3 bases; nucleotides not matched to a gene: 2. CDR3 length: 14 amino acids. The CDR3 DNA reads as TGTGCCAGCAGCTCCGGACAGGACACCGGGGAGCTGTTTTTT. Translation: CASSSGQDTGELFF.

The rearrangement joins TRBV5-4 to TRBJ2-4; D gene ambiguous. Trimming left V 1 base short and J 1 base short, with 12 bases between. Per the germline V gene, CDR1 is SGHNT and CDR2 is YYREEE (reference sequence). The CDR3 runs to 16 residues. Here the CDR3 DNA reads TGTGCCAGCAGCTTGATGGGGTTTGGGGCCAAAAACATTCAGTACTTC. Translation: CASSLMGFGAKNIQYF.

The V call is TRBV19, the J call TRBJ1-5; TRBD1 might be the D (5 bases). CDR3 length: 14 residues. Looked up from germline, CDR1 is LNHDA and CDR2 is SQIVND (reference sequence). V was shortened by 10 bases and J by 1 base, with 14 bases between the two germline ends. This CDR3 is CATDQGTSNQPQHF. DNA for the CDR3: TGTGCCACCGACCAGGGTACAAGCAATCAGCCCCAGCATTTT. Combining the CDR3 with reference TRBV19 and TRBJ1-5 gives the whole variable domain DGGITQSPKYLFRKEGQNVTLSCEQNLNHDAMYWYRQDPGQGLRLIYYSQIVNDFQKGDIAEGYSVSREKKESFPLTVTSAQKNPTAFYLCATDQGTSNQPQHFGDGTRLSIL.

This chain uses TRBV28 with TRBJ2-6, with D unclear. V lost 3 bases to trimming and J lost 4 bases, with 10 bases between them. The CDR3 is 15 residues long. CDR1 and CDR2 from the germline V gene are MDHEN and SYDVKM. Here the CDR3 DNA reads TGTGCCAGCAGTTTTTCCCGGGCCGGGGCCAACGTCCTGACTTTC. Protein product: CASSFSRAGANVLTF.